The T cell receptor (beta chain) under discussion was sequenced for a study of blood T cell repertoires in COVID-19 (TCRdb year 2020). At the level of the whole study: Samples from collaborators originated in the United States, Italy and Spain and spanned both the acute and convalescent phases of COVID-19. The prospective study material was composed of cDNA or gDNA derived from T cells, B-cell-depleted T cells, or PBMCs. Deeply sampled blood TCRbeta repertoires from subjects exposed to, actively infected with, or recovered from COVID-19 were included in the dataset. The repertoires were released in a freely available public database meant as a resource for research on the immune response to SARS-CoV-2. The samples were drawn from two sources: the first 160 participants of the ongoing ImmuneRACE study, and 1,254 subjects contributed by 6 global collaborators. Nearly every sample came with metadata listing a de-identified subject ID, COVID-19 status, age in years and sex. Where HLA class I and class II types were available, the types were taken from metadata supplied by the sample provider, not from assay-based typing. Summary of the overall study and its limitations: The amount of clinical and demographic metadata varied by source and participant and was provided uncurated.

In the case of this clone: Its antigen target is currently unknown. Per-base quality was not reported, and no clone a single base away is much larger than it.

Whole blood was collected in K2EDTA tubes by collaborating institutions according to the institutions' own protocols. For TCRbeta analysis, collaborator samples were shipped as frozen whole blood, as isolated PBMCs, or as DNA extracted from either sample type. TCRbeta CDR3 regions were amplified from genomic DNA using the immunoSEQ Assay, a bias-controlled multiplex PCR. In the paper's pipeline: Nucleated cell counts per sample were estimated from amplification of reference gene primers within the assay. To quantify the absolute abundance of each unique TCRbeta CDR3 rearrangement, sequence reads were collapsed and filtered. Productive Simpson clonality was computed per sample as the square root of Simpson's diversity index over productive rearrangements. Drawn from immuneACCESS, this table holds only the in-frame rearrangements with V and J called that TCRdb kept. Clones are partly lost; checked studies trace under half to an unresolved V gene and leave the rest unexplained. V, J and clone size are taken as reported in that table, and D and trimming were inferred from the DNA itself. This sample holds 250,000 or so clones; about four fifths were observed only once. Together, the top ten hold roughly 3.2% of the sample.

The CDR1 and CDR2 encoded by the germline V gene (reference sequence) are MNHEY and SMNVEV. V was cut back by 1 base and J by 4 bases, leaving a gap of 11 bases between them. The cysteine opens and the phenylalanine closes a CDR3 of 15 amino acids. The CDR3 DNA has 45 bases and is translated from base 1. The chain links TRBV27 with TRBJ1-5; TRBD1 is possibly the D segment (5 matching bases). This TCR was recovered from a woman aged 18-30 years with acute or convalescent COVID-19. Material for sequencing was peripheral blood. The CDR3 has the sequence CASSLWGGTNQPQHF. Read as DNA, the sequence is TGTGCCAGCAGTTTATGGGGGGGAACAAATCAGCCCCAGCATTTT.